The 17 T cell receptor beta chains given below trace back to one sample, sequenced in a study of blood T cell repertoires in COVID-19. Repertoires were generated with immunoSEQ multiplex PCR, while TCRdb's copy carries only in-frame clones and drops some. The sample includes some 150,000 clones, 80% to 85% of them seen just once. The specimen was peripheral blood. Source of these receptors: a woman aged 60-70 years with acute or convalescent COVID-19.

The V call is TRBV6-1, the J call TRBJ1-1, with D possibly matching TRBD1 (5 bases). The CDR3 has 13 amino acids. V shed 0 bases and J shed 5 bases, with 7 bases lying between them. Germline V gene data show CDR1 as MNHNS and CDR2 as SASEGT. The DNA of the CDR3 is TGTGCCAGCAGTGAAGCTCGGGGGACTGAAGCTTTCTTT. Protein sequence: CASSEARGTEAFF.

V and J are TRBV7-8 and TRBJ1-2; D possibly corresponds to TRBD1 (5 bases). V gave up 2 bases and J gave up 6 bases, with 10 bases separating them. The CDR3 is 13 amino acids. The germline V gene has CDR1 SGHVS and CDR2 FQNEAQ. This CDR3 is CASSLREGNGYTF. The DNA for the CDR3 is TGTGCCAGCAGCTTACGGGAGGGGAATGGCTACACCTTC.

The CDR3 DNA sequence: TGTGCCAGCAGCCAATCCGGGACGGGGGGGACTGAAGCTTTCTTT. Translated, it gives CASSQSGTGGTEAFF. The chain carries TRBV16 and TRBJ1-1, with D possibly being TRBD1 (5 bases). The germline V and J ends were trimmed by 0 bases and 5 bases, with 13 bases remaining between them. The CDR3 loop spans 15 amino acids. CDR1 KGHSY and CDR2 FQNENV come from the germline V gene.

The rearrangement uses TRBV9 and TRBJ2-1; a weak D match, TRBD1 (5 bases). V gave up 2 bases and J gave up 5 bases, with 11 bases separating them. Germline CDR1 reads SGDLS; CDR2 reads YYNGEE. CDR3 length: 14 amino acids. The CDR3 reads CASSVGQGHNEQFF. Written as DNA, the CDR3 is TGTGCCAGCAGCGTTGGCCAGGGTCACAATGAGCAGTTCTTC.

The V gene is TRBV19, the J gene TRBJ1-3; no clear D. Germline CDR1 and CDR2: LNHDA and SQIVND (reference sequence). The CDR3 covers 15 residues. V lost 6 bases, J lost 0 bases, and 12 bases lay in between. DNA for the CDR3: TGTGCCAGTAGAACGACTGCTCTCTCTGGAAACACCATATATTTT. This translates into CASRTTALSGNTIYF. The full variable domain, rest sourced from reference TRBV19 and TRBJ1-3, is DGGITQSPKYLFRKEGQNVTLSCEQNLNHDAMYWYRQDPGQGLRLIYYSQIVNDFQKGDIAEGYSVSREKKESFPLTVTSAQKNPTAFYLCASRTTALSGNTIYFGEGSWLTVV.

The sample holds one count of this clone. This chain connects TRBV16 to TRBJ1-2; 7 bases align to TRBD1. V lost 2 bases to trimming and J lost 4 bases; unmatched junction nucleotides: 7. This CDR3 is built from 15 residues. In germline, CDR1 is KGHSY, CDR2 FQNENV. The CDR3, as DNA: TGTGCCAGCAGCCAAGGGACAGAGGGCTCCTATGGCTACACCTTC. Encoded protein: CASSQGTEGSYGYTF. The full variable domain, its missing parts supplied by reference TRBV16 and TRBJ1-2, is GEEVAQTPKHLVRGEGQKAKLYCAPIKGHSYVFWYQQVLKNEFKFLISFQNENVFDETGMPKERFSAKCLPNSPCSLEIQATKLEDSAVYFCASSQGTEGSYGYTFGSGTRLTVV.

This clone is a singleton in its sample. This chain's CDR3 is CASSPGTVNTEAFF. CDR3 in DNA: TGTGCCAGCAGTCCCGGGACAGTGAACACTGAAGCTTTCTTT. This rearrangement joins TRBV11-3 to TRBJ1-1; 7 positions agree with TRBD1. V lost 6 bases, J lost 0 bases, and 4 bases stayed unmatched. Germline CDR1 and CDR2: SGHNT and YENEEA. The CDR3 totals 14 residues. Full variable domain (remainder filled in from reference TRBV11-3 and TRBJ1-1): EAGVVQSPRYKIIEKKQPVAFWCNPISGHNTLYWYLQNLGQGPELLIRYENEEAVDDSQLPKDRFSAERLKGVDSTLKIQPAELGDSAVYLCASSPGTVNTEAFFGQGTRLTVV.

The V call is TRBV19, the J call TRBJ1-1; 7 bases match TRBD1. This CDR3 comprises 14 residues. The V segment lost 5 bases and the J segment 0 bases; nucleotides outside the gene matches: 3. Per the germline V gene, CDR1 is LNHDA and CDR2 is SQIVND (reference sequence). The CDR3 reads CASSVQGMNTEAFF. The CDR3 DNA reads TGTGCCAGTAGTGTACAGGGGATGAACACTGAAGCTTTCTTT.

The V gene is TRBV28, the J gene TRBJ2-7; weak D call: TRBD2 (6 bases). The CDR3 is 16 amino acids. Trimming left V 3 bases short and J 4 bases short, with 19 bases between. CDR1 and CDR2 from the germline V gene are MDHEN and SYDVKM. The CDR3 DNA reads as TGTGCCAGCAGTTTCTTCTCACAGGTGGGGACTTACGAGCAGTACTTC. Amino acids: CASSFFSQVGTYEQYF.

This chain joins TRBV4-2 and TRBJ2-1, with TRBD2 identical over 8 bases. The V segment lost 1 base and the J segment 6 bases; nucleotides outside the gene matches: 5. CDR3 length: 15 residues. Germline V CDR1 and CDR2: LGHNA, YNFKEQ. CDR3 bases: TGTGCCAGCAGCCAAGCGGGAGGGAATAGCAATGAGCAGTTCTTC. Translation gives CASSQAGGNSNEQFF.

V and J are TRBV7-9 and TRBJ2-7; 9 nucleotides match TRBD1. The J segment lost 2 bases and the V segment lost 4 bases, leaving 6 bases of the junction unmatched. Germline values: CDR1 SEHNR, CDR2 FQNEAQ (reference sequence). The CDR3 has 15 residues. CDR3 bases: TGTGCCAGCAGCTGGGGACAGGGAACAACCTACGAGCAGTACTTC. The encoded protein is CASSWGQGTTYEQYF. The complete variable domain, with remaining parts taken from reference TRBV7-9 and TRBJ2-7, reads DTGVSQNPRHKITKRGQNVTFRCDPISEHNRLYWYRQTLGQGPEFLTYFQNEAQLEKSRLLSDRFSAERPKGSFSTLEIQRTEQGDSAMYLCASSWGQGTTYEQYFGPGTRLTVT.

J is TRBJ2-7 and V is TRBV3-1 (or the pseudogene TRBV3-2); tentative D call: TRBD1 (6 bases). The CDR3 has 13 amino acids. Germline-derived CDR1 and CDR2 are LGHDT and YNNKEL (reference sequence). Trimming took 1 base from V and 6 from J, leaving 10 bases between them. The CDR3 nucleotides read TGTGCCAGCAGCCAAGGATTCAGGGGCGAGCAGTACTTC. Protein product: CASSQGFRGEQYF.

This clone showed up just once. The genes are TRBV28 and TRBJ2-3; no clear D gene. CDR1 MDHEN and CDR2 SYDVKM come from the germline V gene. The CDR3 is made up of 15 amino acids. V lost 3 bases and J lost 1, with 11 bases in between. The CDR3 sequence is CASSLVGKRTDTQYF. CDR3 bases: TGTGCCAGCAGTTTGGTCGGTAAACGCACAGATACGCAGTATTTT.

V usage is TRBV3-1 (or the pseudogene TRBV3-2) and J usage is TRBJ2-2; tentative D call: TRBD2 (5 bases). Between the trimmed V and J ends, which lost 2 bases and 3 bases, there was a span of 10 bases. Germline lookup yields CDR1 LGHDT and CDR2 YNNKEL (reference sequence). The length of the CDR3 is 15 residues. The DNA of the CDR3 is TGTGCCAGCAGCCAATCCGGGGTGGACACCGGGGAGCTGTTTTTT. It translates to CASSQSGVDTGELFF.

The V call is TRBV5-1, the J call TRBJ2-2; possibly TRBD1 for D (6 bases). This CDR3 is built from 14 residues. The V end lost 2 bases, the J end lost 4 bases, and 9 bases lay between the germline ends. Looked up from germline, CDR1 is SGHRS and CDR2 is YFSETQ. The CDR3 region has the DNA TGCGCCAGCAGCTTACAGGGACCCACCGGGGAGCTGTTTTTT. Translating it yields CASSLQGPTGELFF.

The rearrangement uses TRBV2 and TRBJ1-6, with TRBD1 matching over 7 bases. Germline-derived CDR1 and CDR2 are SNHLY and FYNNEI. The CDR3 extends over 15 amino acids. Trimming at V came to 7 bases and at J to 2 bases, leaving 5 bases not matched to a gene. CDR3 amino acids: CASKDRDPYNSPLHF. The CDR3 coding sequence is TGTGCCAGCAAAGACAGGGACCCCTATAATTCACCCCTCCACTTT. The whole variable domain, filled in from reference TRBV2 and TRBJ1-6, reads EPEVTQTPSHQVTQMGQEVILRCVPISNHLYFYWYRQILGQKVEFLVSFYNNEISEKSEIFDDQFSVERPDGSNFTLKIRSTKLEDSAMYFCASKDRDPYNSPLHFGNGTRLTVT.

The V and J genes are TRBV18 and TRBJ1-2; D possibly corresponds to TRBD1 (5 bases). The CDR3 extends over 15 amino acids. V shed 2 bases and J shed 4 bases, with 14 bases lying between them. Germline CDR1 and CDR2: KGHSH and LQKENI. CDR3 sequence: CASSPMTGEGYGYTF. The CDR3 nucleotides are TGTGCCAGCTCACCAATGACGGGGGAGGGCTATGGCTACACCTTC.